Below, 9 T cell receptor beta chains from the same sample are listed, as sequenced in a study of blood T cell repertoires in COVID-19. Libraries were prepared by immunoSEQ multiplex PCR; TCRdb keeps only in-frame clonotypes and omits some of them. The sample records about 140,000 clones, roughly 88% being singletons. The sequenced sample consisted of peripheral blood. The receptors were gathered from a man aged 55 to 70 with active or convalescent COVID-19.

This CDR3 is CASNEGGLAGGLQETQYF. The CDR3 nucleotides read TGCGCCAGCAACGAGGGAGGGCTAGCGGGGGGCCTCCAAGAGACCCAGTACTTC. The V gene is TRBV5-1, the J gene TRBJ2-5; TRBD2 aligns across 11 bases. Germline assignment: CDR1 SGHRS and CDR2 YFSETQ. The CDR3 has 18 amino acids. V lost 6 bases, J lost 1 base, and 14 bases stayed unmatched.

The V call is TRBV12-3 or TRBV12-4, the J call TRBJ2-7; D is ambiguous. The V end lost 5 bases, the J end lost 4 bases, and 12 bases lay between the germline ends. The length of the CDR3 is 13 residues. The CDR3 sequence is CASSPAFGYEQYF. The CDR3 coding sequence is TGTGCCAGCAGTCCCGCCTTCGGGTACGAGCAGTACTTC.

Only one count was recorded for this clone. The rearrangement uses TRBV7-2 and TRBJ2-7; the match to TRBD1 covers 8 bases. The CDR3 length is 14 residues. Germline V CDR1 and CDR2: SGHTA, FQGNSA. V gave up 3 bases and J gave up 2 bases; unmatched junction bases: 3. DNA of the CDR3: TGTGCCAGCAGCTTGGGGACAGGCACCTACGAGCAGTACGTC. Protein product: CASSLGTGTYEQYV.

The chain uses TRBV27 and TRBJ1-1; 8 nucleotides align to TRBD1. The CDR3 totals 16 residues. V was pared by 8 bases and J by 4 bases, with 15 bases of the junction left unmatched. The germline V gene encodes CDR1 MNHEY and CDR2 SMNVEV (reference sequence). CDR3 in amino acids: CASVLTGGIRGTEAFF. The CDR3 DNA follows: TGTGCCAGCGTCTTAACAGGGGGTATTCGTGGCACTGAAGCTTTCTTT.

The CDR3 sequence is CASRDRDRGTGELFF. Here the CDR3 DNA reads TGTGCCAGCAGGGACCGGGACAGAGGGACCGGGGAGCTGTTTTTT. The chain combines TRBV3-1 (or the pseudogene TRBV3-2) with TRBJ2-2; 7 nucleotides match TRBD1. V was clipped by 6 bases and J by 5 bases; unmatched bases: 9. CDR1 and CDR2 from the germline V gene are LGHDT and YNNKEL (reference sequence). The CDR3 has 15 amino acids.

The chain carries TRBV18 and TRBJ1-3; D unclear. Germline loops: CDR1 KGHSH, CDR2 LQKENI. CDR3 length: 14 residues. V was clipped by 0 bases and J by 4 bases, with 7 bases between them. The CDR3: CASSPPVQGNTIYF. CDR3 sequence (DNA): TGTGCCAGCTCACCACCTGTTCAGGGAAACACCATATATTTT.

The rearrangement joins TRBV11-2 to TRBJ2-5, with 7 positions matching TRBD2. Germline V gene data show CDR1 as SGHAT and CDR2 as FQNNGV. Trimming took 3 bases from V and 3 from J; bases not matched to a gene: 13. This CDR3 has 17 residues. In nucleotides, the CDR3 is TGTGCCAGCAGCTTTAAGTTCCGGGGAGGGTCGAAAGAGACCCAGTACTTC. Its protein product is CASSFKFRGGSKETQYF.

The gene calls are TRBV20-1 and TRBJ1-2; D gene unclear. Germline CDR1 reads DFQATT; CDR2 reads SNEGSKA (reference sequence). This CDR3 contains 11 residues. Trimming removed 3 bases at V and 8 bases at J, with 10 bases between. The chain's CDR3 is CSASPPGGYTF. In DNA, the CDR3 is TGCAGTGCTAGTCCTCCCGGGGGCTACACCTTC.

V is TRBV6-2 or TRBV6-3 and J is TRBJ1-2; 9 bases align to TRBD1. After removal of 5 bases from V and 8 bases from J, the junction contained 12 bases not matched to a gene. The CDR3 sequence is 15 residues long. The germline gives CDR1 MNHEY, CDR2 SVGEGT. The DNA of the CDR3 is TGTGCCAGCAGTCACCGGGACAGGGCGTCAGAAGGCTACACCTTC. Its translation: CASSHRDRASEGYTF.